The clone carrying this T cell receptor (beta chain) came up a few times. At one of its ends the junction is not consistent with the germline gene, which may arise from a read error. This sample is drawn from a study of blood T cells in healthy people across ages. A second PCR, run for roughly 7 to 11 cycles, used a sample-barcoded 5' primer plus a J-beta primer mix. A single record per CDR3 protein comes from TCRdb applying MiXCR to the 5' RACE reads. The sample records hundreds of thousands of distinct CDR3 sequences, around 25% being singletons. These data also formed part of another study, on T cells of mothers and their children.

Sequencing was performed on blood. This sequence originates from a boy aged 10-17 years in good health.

For the CDR3, the DNA is TGTGCCAGCAGCCTGGACAACCTTTTAATCTGGGACTTC. This sequence encodes CASSLDNLLIWDF. The V and J genes are TRBV5-6 and TRBJ2-5; perhaps TRBD1 as D (5 bases). Germline lookup yields CDR1 SGHDT and CDR2 YYEEEE. The CDR3 is 13 amino acids.